Following are 23 T cell receptor beta chains from one sample sequenced in a study of OX40 agonist ivuxolimab in advanced cancers. TCRdb's table, derived via immunoSEQ multiplex PCR, lists solely in-frame clones and lacks some. The data hold fewer than 90,000 clones, with roughly 86% observed a single time. This specimen consisted of CD4+ or CD8+ T cells sorted from blood, obtained in a trial of the OX40 agonist ivuxolimab. The receptors here all came from an adult with an advanced solid tumor such as melanoma, head and neck, liver or kidney cancer.

The chain uses TRBV28 and TRBJ2-7; D is ambiguous. Trimming left V 3 bases short and J 4 bases short, with 10 bases between. The CDR3 runs to 13 residues. Germline V gene data show CDR1 as MDHEN and CDR2 as SYDVKM. CDR3 amino acids: CASSFEATYEQYF. For the CDR3, the DNA is TGTGCCAGCAGTTTTGAGGCTACGTACGAGCAGTACTTC.

J is TRBJ1-1 and V is TRBV7-6; D may be TRBD1 (5 bases). Looked up from germline, CDR1 is SGHVS and CDR2 is FNYEAQ. V was pared by 2 bases and J by 1 base, with 8 bases between. The CDR3 contains 14 residues. The CDR3 region is CASSLRGWNTEAFF. The CDR3 coding sequence is TGTGCCAGCAGCTTAAGGGGTTGGAACACTGAAGCTTTCTTT. Based on the CDR3 plus reference TRBV7-6 and TRBJ1-1, the full variable domain is GAGVSQSPRYKVTKRGQDVALRCDPISGHVSLYWYRQALGQGPEFLTYFNYEAQQDKSGLPNDRFSAERPEGSISTLTIQRTEQRDSAMYRCASSLRGWNTEAFFGQGTRLTVV.

The chain recombines TRBV28 with TRBJ1-4; TRBD1 might be the D (6 bases). Germline V CDR1 and CDR2: MDHEN, SYDVKM. Trimming removed 9 bases at V and 8 bases at J, with 13 bases between. This CDR3 is 12 amino acids long. CDR3 in amino acids: CASGQGNEKLFF. In nucleotides, the CDR3 is TGTGCCAGTGGGCAGGGGAACGAAAAACTGTTTTTT.

This clone occurred once. V and J are TRBV7-6 and TRBJ1-4; 7 bases match TRBD1. With 2 bases clipped from V and 1 base from J, the junction kept 16 bases outside the gene matches. Germline lookup yields CDR1 SGHVS and CDR2 FNYEAQ. This CDR3 is built from 20 residues. The CDR3 DNA sequence: TGTGCCAGCAGCTTATTACGCAGGGGGATTTTGTCGGAAACTAATGAAAAACTGTTTTTT. This gives the protein CASSLLRRGILSETNEKLFF.

This chain joins TRBV11-1 and TRBJ1-2; 7 bases map to TRBD1. The trim removed 5 bases at V and 1 base at J, leaving 4 bases unmatched. Germline values: CDR1 SGHAT, CDR2 FQDESV (reference sequence). CDR3 length: 14 amino acids. The CDR3 DNA is TGTGCCAGCAGCGACAGGGTGGATAACTATGGCTACACCTTC. Residues: CASSDRVDNYGYTF.

Concerning this clone itself: The germline gene is not matched at one end of the junction; a read error may be the cause. The same CDR3 also results from other DNA sequences found in this sample. CDR3 coding DNA: TGCGCCAGTAGTTCCACAGGGACCGGGGAGCTGTTTTTT. Its translation is CASSSTGTGELFF. The chain is built from TRBV19 and TRBJ2-2, with D perhaps matching TRBD1 (6 bases). The germline V gene encodes CDR1 LNHDA and CDR2 SQIVND (reference sequence). There are 13 residues in the CDR3.

The chain carries TRBV30 and TRBJ2-1; D is uncertain. The germline gives CDR1 GTSNPN, CDR2 SVGIG (reference sequence). V was cut by 7 bases and J by 0 bases, with 10 bases left in between. This CDR3 has 13 amino acids. The CDR3 nucleotides read TGTGCCTCTGAGAGGAGCTCCTACAATGAGCAGTTCTTC. This sequence encodes CASERSSYNEQFF. Looking up the rest from reference TRBV30 and TRBJ2-1 gives the full variable domain: SQTIHQWPATLVQPVGSPLSLECTVEGTSNPNLYWYRQAAGRGLQLLFYSVGIGQISSEVPQNLSASRPQDRQFILSSKKLLLSDSGFYLCASERSSYNEQFFGPGTRLTVL.

The chain recombines TRBV15 with TRBJ2-1, with D unclear. Germline V gene lookup returns CDR1 LNHNV and CDR2 YYDKDF (reference sequence). CDR3 length: 13 residues. Deletions cut 2 bases from V and 5 bases from J, with 7 bases between. The CDR3 coding sequence is TGTGCCACCAGCAGACCTGGAAACAATGAGCAGTTCTTC. Protein: CATSRPGNNEQFF.

The chain links TRBV6-5 to TRBJ2-7; the match to TRBD2 covers 7 bases. The germline CDR1 and CDR2 sequences are MNHEY and SVGAGI. The CDR3 spans 15 residues. The CDR3, as DNA: TGTGTCACCACTCTCAGCGGGGACTTCTCCTACGAGCAGTACTTC. Its translation is CVTTLSGDFSYEQYF.

This CDR3 is CASSRDTEAFF. The CDR3 nucleotides are TGTGCCAGCAGTAGGGATACTGAAGCTTTCTTT. The chain combines TRBV6-1 with TRBJ1-1, with no clear D. The germline gives CDR1 MNHNS, CDR2 SASEGT. The CDR3 consists of 11 residues. The V end lost 5 bases, the J end lost 5 bases, and 6 bases lay between the germline ends.

This rearrangement joins TRBV10-3 to TRBJ1-1; 7 nucleotides line up with TRBD1. The CDR3 totals 13 residues. Trimming cost V 6 bases and J 2 bases; bases outside gene matches: 3. CDR1 and CDR2 (germline): ENHRY, SYGVKD. The CDR3 region has the DNA TGTGCCATCAGCGGGACAGACAACACTGAAGCTTTCTTT. The encoded protein is CAISGTDNTEAFF.

CDR3 DNA: TGTGCCAGCAGCTTGAGAATAGGGACAGGGGAGACCGGGGAGCTGTTTTTT. This sequence encodes CASSLRIGTGETGELFF. This sequence joins TRBV11-2 and TRBJ2-2, with 10 bases fitting TRBD1. V was pared by 3 bases and J by 5 bases, with 9 bases of the junction left unmatched. The length of the CDR3 is 17 residues. CDR1 is SGHAT and CDR2 is FQNNGV in the germline V gene.

The rearrangement uses TRBV7-2 and TRBJ1-2; 7 nucleotides align to TRBD1. This CDR3 is 16 amino acids long. V lost 1 base to trimming and J lost 8 bases; unmatched junction nucleotides: 13. Germline V CDR1 and CDR2: SGHTA, FQGNSA. The CDR3 spells CASSLGGTESFRGYTF. CDR3 in DNA: TGTGCCAGCAGCTTAGGGGGGACAGAATCTTTCAGGGGCTACACCTTC.

The V gene is TRBV30, the J gene TRBJ2-7; D gene unclear. Germline V gene lookup returns CDR1 GTSNPN and CDR2 SVGIG (reference sequence). The CDR3 totals 13 residues. V lost 4 bases, J lost 5 bases, and 15 bases lay in between. The DNA of the CDR3 is TGTGCCTGGATTGTAAAGGGTTTGGACGAGCAGTACTTC. This encodes CAWIVKGLDEQYF.

J is TRBJ2-3 and V is TRBV19; 7 bases are shared with TRBD2. V lost 3 bases to trimming and J lost 1 base; unmatched junction nucleotides: 7. The germline V gene has CDR1 LNHDA and CDR2 SQIVND (reference sequence). This CDR3 spans 16 amino acids. Here the CDR3 DNA reads TGTGCCAGTAGTATGTCTAGCGGAGGTGGCACAGATACGCAGTATTTT. Protein product: CASSMSSGGGTDTQYF. Variable domain in full (rest from reference TRBV19 and TRBJ2-3): DGGITQSPKYLFRKEGQNVTLSCEQNLNHDAMYWYRQDPGQGLRLIYYSQIVNDFQKGDIAEGYSVSREKKESFPLTVTSAQKNPTAFYLCASSMSSGGGTDTQYFGPGTRLTVL.

V is TRBV9 and J is TRBJ2-3, with TRBD2 identical over 10 bases. Germline values: CDR1 SGDLS, CDR2 YYNGEE. CDR3 size: 15 residues. The junction had 3 bases not matched to a gene; V was cut back by 2 bases and J by 3 bases. As DNA, the CDR3 is TGTGCCAGCAGCGTCCTAGCGGGAGTTACAGATACGCAGTATTTT. It codes for CASSVLAGVTDTQYF.

The chain uses TRBV7-9 and TRBJ2-3; TRBD2 matches at 9 bases. V lost 8 bases and J lost 4; bases outside the gene matches: 7. The germline V gene has CDR1 SEHNR and CDR2 FQNEAQ (reference sequence). This CDR3 is 14 amino acids long. The CDR3: CASRGRAFADTQYF. In nucleotides, the CDR3 is TGTGCCAGCCGCGGGAGGGCCTTCGCAGATACGCAGTATTTT.

V gene TRBV28 combines with J gene TRBJ1-2, with TRBD1 as a possible D gene (5 bases). This CDR3 comprises 14 residues. From germline, CDR1 is MDHEN and CDR2 SYDVKM. V was trimmed by 4 bases and J by 4 bases, leaving 13 bases between them. CDR3 loop: CASSSGGTLYGYTF. The CDR3 DNA follows: TGTGCCAGCAGTTCGGGGGGGACCCTCTATGGCTACACCTTC.

J is TRBJ1-1 and V is TRBV19; D is uncertain. CDR3 length equals 13 residues. Germline lookup yields CDR1 LNHDA and CDR2 SQIVND (reference sequence). Trimming removed 4 bases at V and 1 base at J, with 7 bases between. Here the CDR3 DNA reads TGTGCCAGTAGTACCACAGAGAACACTGAAGCTTTCTTT. Translated, it gives CASSTTENTEAFF.

The chain links TRBV28 to TRBJ2-2; 8 bases agree with TRBD2. The CDR3 runs to 17 residues. Losses at the gene ends were 6 bases for V and 5 bases for J; bases not matched to a gene: 14. CDR1 MDHEN and CDR2 SYDVKM come from the germline V gene. In DNA, the CDR3 is TGTGCCAGCAGCGATATTACCGGGACTAGGAGAACCGGGGAGCTGTTTTTT. Amino acid sequence: CASSDITGTRRTGELFF.

The rearrangement links TRBV11-2 to TRBJ2-7, with D uncertain. The CDR3 consists of 13 residues. Germline V CDR1 and CDR2: SGHAT, FQNNGV. Trimming shortened V by 0 bases and J by 7 bases, and 10 bases separated the two germline ends. In DNA, the CDR3 is TGTGCCAGCAGCTTAGATGGTTTGGGGGAGCAGTACTTC. As protein: CASSLDGLGEQYF.

The rearrangement joins TRBV9 to TRBJ1-4, with unresolved D. CDR1 and CDR2 (germline): SGDLS, YYNGEE. V shed 4 bases and J shed 5 bases, with 12 bases lying between them. The CDR3 runs to 14 residues. The CDR3 DNA sequence: TGTGCCAGCAGCCCTTTTACCGGGAATGAAAAACTGTTTTTT. Protein product: CASSPFTGNEKLFF.

The chain recombines TRBV19 with TRBJ1-5; D gene ambiguous. CDR3 length equals 14 residues. The germline V and J ends were trimmed by 5 bases and 3 bases, with 11 bases remaining between them. Germline CDR1 is LNHDA and CDR2 is SQIVND (reference sequence). In nucleotides, the CDR3 is TGTGCCAGTAGTGCGAAGGGAAACAATCAGCCCCAGCATTTT. This sequence encodes CASSAKGNNQPQHF.